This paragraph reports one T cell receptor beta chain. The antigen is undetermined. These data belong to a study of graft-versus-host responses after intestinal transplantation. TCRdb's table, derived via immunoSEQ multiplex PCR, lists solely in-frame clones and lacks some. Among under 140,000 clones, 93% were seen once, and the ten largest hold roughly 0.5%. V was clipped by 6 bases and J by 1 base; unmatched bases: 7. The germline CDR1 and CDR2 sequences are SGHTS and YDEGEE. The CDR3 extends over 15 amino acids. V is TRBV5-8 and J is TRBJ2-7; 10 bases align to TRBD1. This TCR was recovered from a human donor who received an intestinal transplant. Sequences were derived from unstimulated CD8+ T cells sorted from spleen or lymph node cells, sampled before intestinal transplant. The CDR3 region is CASTHGTGVSYEQYF. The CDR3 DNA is TGTGCCAGCACCCACGGGACAGGGGTTTCCTACGAGCAGTACTTC.